This T cell receptor beta chain appears in the sequencing data of a study of radiotherapy plus CTLA-4 blockade in lung cancer. About the study: There were objective responses in 18% of patients, and over 25% had disease control.

This clone was counted a single time. No antigen is known for it. Some clones are missing from TCRdb's copy, which holds only in-frame ones; the method was immunoSEQ multiplex PCR. The data contain 80,000 or so clones, 60% to 85% of them seen just once; the ten biggest clones take up under 5%. Germline V gene sequence: CDR1 MNHEY, CDR2 SVGAGI. The CDR3 sequence is 15 residues long. V was clipped by 0 bases and J by 5 bases; unmatched bases: 6. Focal radiation plus CTLA-4 blockade with ipilimumab was given to patients with chemo-refractory metastatic non-small-cell lung cancer. Study-wide results and caveats: After treatment with radiotherapy plus ipilimumab, TCR clones that came from the tumor expanded in blood. Early clonal dynamics of blood T cells, together with interferon-beta, were reported as the best response predictor.

This clonotype originated in a human donor with non-small cell lung cancer who had a partial response to radiotherapy plus ipilimumab. Some clones in this sample may be carry-over from other donors' samples. Sequenced material: peripheral blood, taken from a patient treated with radiotherapy plus ipilimumab. This rearrangement joins TRBV6-5 to TRBJ2-7, with 8 nucleotides matching TRBD1. The DNA for the CDR3 is TGTGCCAGCAGTTACTCTGTCAGGGGGCTAGACGAGCAGTACTTC. Residues: CASSYSVRGLDEQYF.